The clone carrying this TCR beta chain turned up a few times. Its cognate antigen is unknown. Two oligonucleotides, mixed equimolar, formed the beta constant-region primer covering TRBC1 and TRBC2. Ligated cDNA was amplified by four rounds of PCR with nested alpha and beta constant-region primers and SP2. TCRdb redid the calling of the UMI-ligation and nested PCR reads with MiXCR, one entry per CDR3 protein. The table shows over 130,000 distinct CDR3 sequences, with 15% to 20% occurring only once. This specimen belongs to a study of naive and memory T cell subsets. Germline V gives CDR1 SGHDT, CDR2 YYEEEE. The V end lost 3 bases, the J end lost 10 bases, and 11 bases lay between the germline ends. This CDR3 is 12 amino acids long. Overall study results and limits: Especially in CD8 cells, naive repertoires contained a few larger clonotypes, possibly CD45RA-re-expressing memory cells.

V and J are TRBV5-6 and TRBJ2-1; D gene uncertain. What was sequenced was naive CD8+ T cells from blood. The sequence was obtained from a human donor in good health. CDR3: CASSSIVTEQFF. The CDR3 region has the DNA TGTGCCAGCAGCTCGATTGTCACGGAGCAGTTCTTC.